This TCR beta chain was sequenced during a study of blood T cell repertoires in COVID-19. On the study more broadly: Samples of COVID-19 (acute and convalescent) were obtained from the United States, Italy and Spain.

In regard to this clone: Different DNA sequences within this sample yield the same CDR3.

In the original workflow: Amplification with reference gene primers provided the estimates of nucleated cell counts. Sequenced by immunoSEQ multiplex PCR; TCRdb stores in-frame clones only, minus some. That table is the source of V, J and clone size, and D and trimming were worked out from the DNA. The table lists approximately 300,000 clones, about 85% of them singletons. V was trimmed by 0 bases and J by 8 bases, leaving 10 bases between them. CDR1 is SNHLY, CDR2 FYNNEI, per germline. CDR3 length: 13 amino acids. Sequencing used peripheral blood. The V and J genes are TRBV2 and TRBJ1-2; D is unclear. The receptor's source is a woman in her forties or fifties with active or convalescent COVID-19. In nucleotides, the CDR3 is TGTGCCAGCAGTGAAGCGCGAGGATACGGCTACACCTTC. As protein: CASSEARGYGYTF.